This T cell receptor beta chain was captured by sequencing in a study of blood T cell repertoires in COVID-19. Source study methods: Reference gene primer amplification yielded estimated nucleated cell counts. The method was immunoSEQ multiplex PCR; TCRdb's version includes in-frame clones alone and lacks a portion of them. V, J and clone size are those of that table, while D and trimming were read from the DNA. The sample holds under 300,000 clones, approximately 86% seen once. This clone was detected only once. Other DNA sequences in the sample encode the same CDR3. Per the germline V gene, CDR1 is MNHEY and CDR2 is SMNVEV (reference sequence). The CDR3 is 13 residues long. Trimming took 2 bases from V and 2 from J, leaving 6 bases between them.

Sequencing input: peripheral blood. V usage is TRBV27 and J usage is TRBJ1-2; TRBD1 is a possible D gene (5 bases). This receptor was taken from a woman in her twenties or thirties with acute or convalescent COVID-19. The CDR3 DNA reads as TGTGCCAGCAGTTTACAGGGAAACTATGGCTACACCTTC. Protein sequence: CASSLQGNYGYTF.